These T cell receptor beta chains were read from a single sample in a study of blood T cell repertoires in COVID-19. Measured with immunoSEQ multiplex PCR; TCRdb has only the in-frame clones, and not every one. The sample yields about 230,000 clones, roughly 82% seen once. Sequenced sample: peripheral blood. These receptors were obtained from a woman aged 40 to 49 who had recovered from COVID-19. CDR3s include the opening cysteine and the closing phenylalanine or tryptophan. A D gene is named only where the DNA matches it firmly. Size is omitted from some rows. Given values are once, few, many or a class for expanded clones.

CDR3nt: TGTGCCTGGAGTGGAGGACAGGGGGCGTGGACCGGGGAGCTGTTTTTT; CDR3aa: CAWSGGQGAWTGELFF; v_gene: TRBV30; j_gene: TRBJ2-2; abundance: -; d_gene: TRBD1
CDR3nt: TGCAGTGCTAGTCTCCTCGGGGGGAAAGGCTACACCTTC; CDR3aa: CSASLLGGKGYTF; v_gene: TRBV20-1; j_gene: TRBJ1-2; abundance: -; d_gene: -
CDR3nt: TGTGCCAGCAGTTTAGTGCAGGTCTACGAGCAGTACTTC; CDR3aa: CASSLVQVYEQYF; v_gene: TRBV12-3/TRBV12-4; j_gene: TRBJ2-7; abundance: -; d_gene: -
CDR3nt: TGCGCCAGCAGCCCCGCCGGGGGGAACTCCTACAATGAGCAGTTCTTC; CDR3aa: CASSPAGGNSYNEQFF; v_gene: TRBV5-1; j_gene: TRBJ2-1; abundance: -; d_gene: TRBD2
CDR3nt: TGCGCCAGCAGCCAAGATGGGGGGGCTTATAATTCACCCCTCCACTTT; CDR3aa: CASSQDGGAYNSPLHF; v_gene: TRBV4-1; j_gene: TRBJ1-6; abundance: -; d_gene: -
CDR3nt: TGTGCCAGCAGCCTCACAGGGGGCTCGGGTGAAAAACTGTTTTTT; CDR3aa: CASSLTGGSGEKLFF; v_gene: TRBV6-5; j_gene: TRBJ1-4; abundance: -; d_gene: TRBD1
CDR3nt: TGTGCCTCCGGGACTAGCGGGGGTGAGACCCAGTACTTC; CDR3aa: CASGTSGGETQYF; v_gene: TRBV10-3; j_gene: TRBJ2-5; abundance: -; d_gene: TRBD2
CDR3nt: TGTGCCAGCAGCTTAAGGGGGACATCAATCTCTGGAAACACCATATATTTT; CDR3aa: CASSLRGTSISGNTIYF; v_gene: TRBV11-3; j_gene: TRBJ1-3; abundance: -; d_gene: -
CDR3nt: TGTGCCAGCAGTTACTCGAGTACTAGCCCCTCGGGTGAGCAGTTCTTC; CDR3aa: CASSYSSTSPSGEQFF; v_gene: TRBV6-5; j_gene: TRBJ2-1; abundance: -; d_gene: -
CDR3nt: TGTGCCAGCAGCTTCAAAAGCGGGGCGGCAGATACGCAGTATTTT; CDR3aa: CASSFKSGAADTQYF; v_gene: TRBV5-6; j_gene: TRBJ2-3; abundance: -; d_gene: TRBD2
CDR3nt: TGTGCCTGGAGTCTGGCTAGCGGGGGGGCCAATGAGCAGTTCTTC; CDR3aa: CAWSLASGGANEQFF; v_gene: TRBV30; j_gene: TRBJ2-1; abundance: -; d_gene: TRBD2
CDR3nt: TGTGCCAGTAGTGATCGACAGGCATCCCGTGCTGGCTACACCTTC; CDR3aa: CASSDRQASRAGYTF; v_gene: TRBV19; j_gene: TRBJ1-2; abundance: few; d_gene: -
CDR3nt: TGTGCCAGCAGCGTAGTCACGGGAGATGGCTACACCTTC; CDR3aa: CASSVVTGDGYTF; v_gene: TRBV9; j_gene: TRBJ1-2; abundance: -; d_gene: -
CDR3nt: TGTGCCAGCCAGACAGGAACGAACACTGAAGCTTTCTTT; CDR3aa: CASQTGTNTEAFF; v_gene: TRBV7-9; j_gene: TRBJ1-1; abundance: -; d_gene: -
CDR3nt: TGTGCCAGCAGCTTAGAACCAAACAAAGCCCAGCATTTT; CDR3aa: CASSLEPNKAQHF; v_gene: TRBV11-3; j_gene: TRBJ1-5; abundance: few; d_gene: -
CDR3nt: TGTGCCAGCAGCCCGCAAGACTTGGCGGGTGAGCAGTTCTTC; CDR3aa: CASSPQDLAGEQFF; v_gene: TRBV7-2; j_gene: TRBJ2-1; abundance: -; d_gene: -
CDR3nt: TGTGCCAGCTCACCACCGAGCGAGGGCATGAACACTGAAGCTTTCTTT; CDR3aa: CASSPPSEGMNTEAFF; v_gene: TRBV18; j_gene: TRBJ1-1; abundance: few; d_gene: -
CDR3nt: TGTGCCAGCAGCAGTATGTCCGGGACTTCGGTAGATTCACCCCTCCACTTT; CDR3aa: CASSSMSGTSVDSPLHF; v_gene: TRBV9; j_gene: TRBJ1-6; abundance: -; d_gene: -
CDR3nt: TGTGCCTGCAGTTCTGGGGGGGCGGACACCGGGGAGCTGTTTTTT; CDR3aa: CACSSGGADTGELFF; v_gene: TRBV25-1; j_gene: TRBJ2-2; abundance: -; d_gene: -
CDR3nt: TGTGCCACCAGTGATAGAACAGGGATCTCCTACAATGAGCAGTTCTTC; CDR3aa: CATSDRTGISYNEQFF; v_gene: TRBV24-1; j_gene: TRBJ2-1; abundance: -; d_gene: -
CDR3nt: TGTGCCAGCAGCTTAGATGGGGCTTCTAACTATGGCTACACCTTC; CDR3aa: CASSLDGASNYGYTF; v_gene: TRBV7-2; j_gene: TRBJ1-2; abundance: -; d_gene: -
CDR3nt: TGTGCCAGCAGCTTTTCAAGTAGCTCCTACGAGCAGTACTTC; CDR3aa: CASSFSSSSYEQYF; v_gene: TRBV7-9; j_gene: TRBJ2-7; abundance: -; d_gene: -
CDR3nt: TGTGCCAGCAGCCAAGAGTTGCGGGACGACGTGGGGGAAAATGAGCAGTTCTTC; CDR3aa: CASSQELRDDVGENEQFF; v_gene: TRBV4-2; j_gene: TRBJ2-1; abundance: -; d_gene: -
CDR3nt: TGTGCCAGCAGCTTAGATGTCGGACTCTCTGGAAACACCATATATTTT; CDR3aa: CASSLDVGLSGNTIYF; v_gene: TRBV11-2; j_gene: TRBJ1-3; abundance: -; d_gene: -
CDR3nt: TGTGCCAGCAGCCAAAGAGGGGGCGAGTACAATGAGCAGTTCTTC; CDR3aa: CASSQRGGEYNEQFF; v_gene: TRBV3-1/TRBV3-2; j_gene: TRBJ2-1; abundance: -; d_gene: TRBD1
CDR3nt: TGTGCCAGCAGCTTCACAGGGAGCACTAATGAAAAACTGTTTTTT; CDR3aa: CASSFTGSTNEKLFF; v_gene: TRBV11-3; j_gene: TRBJ1-4; abundance: -; d_gene: -
CDR3nt: TGTGCCAGCAGGGCACTAACGATCCGGGACAGGGGGGCCTACGAGCAGTACTTC; CDR3aa: CASRALTIRDRGAYEQYF; v_gene: TRBV28; j_gene: TRBJ2-7; abundance: -; d_gene: TRBD1
CDR3nt: TGTGCCACCAGTGATCTACAGGGGGCGACGAAAAACTATGGCTACACCTTC; CDR3aa: CATSDLQGATKNYGYTF; v_gene: TRBV24-1; j_gene: TRBJ1-2; abundance: -; d_gene: TRBD1
CDR3nt: TGTGCCAGCAGCCTTGACTTGGACTATGGCTACACCTTC; CDR3aa: CASSLDLDYGYTF; v_gene: TRBV5-4; j_gene: TRBJ1-2; abundance: -; d_gene: -
CDR3nt: TGCAGTGCTAGTGGGCTAGCGGGGAACGAGCAGTACTTC; CDR3aa: CSASGLAGNEQYF; v_gene: TRBV20-1; j_gene: TRBJ2-7; abundance: -; d_gene: TRBD2
CDR3nt: TGTGCCAGCAGTACAGGGTATGGGCAGCCCCAGCATTTT; CDR3aa: CASSTGYGQPQHF; v_gene: TRBV6-5; j_gene: TRBJ1-5; abundance: -; d_gene: -
CDR3nt: TGCGCCAGCAGCCAAGGGATGGGACTACCCCCCGATGAGCAGTTCTTC; CDR3aa: CASSQGMGLPPDEQFF; v_gene: TRBV4-1; j_gene: TRBJ2-1; abundance: -; d_gene: TRBD2
CDR3nt: TGTGCCAGCCAAAGACAGGGGGACACTGAAGCTTTCTTT; CDR3aa: CASQRQGDTEAFF; v_gene: TRBV6-5; j_gene: TRBJ1-1; abundance: -; d_gene: TRBD1
CDR3nt: TGTGCCAGTTGTGTAGAGATGCCTAATTCACCCCTCCACTTT; CDR3aa: CASCVEMPNSPLHF; v_gene: TRBV27; j_gene: TRBJ1-6; abundance: -; d_gene: -
CDR3nt: TGTGCCAGTATATCCGGGACAGGGGGTGGAGAGACCCAGTACTTC; CDR3aa: CASISGTGGGETQYF; v_gene: TRBV6-6; j_gene: TRBJ2-5; abundance: -; d_gene: TRBD1
CDR3nt: TGCAGCGTTGAACAGGGGGCCATCAATGAGCAGTTCTTC; CDR3aa: CSVEQGAINEQFF; v_gene: TRBV29-1; j_gene: TRBJ2-1; abundance: few; d_gene: TRBD1
CDR3nt: TGTGCCAGTCCGAAACAGGGGATGAACACTGAAGCTTTCTTT; CDR3aa: CASPKQGMNTEAFF; v_gene: TRBV28; j_gene: TRBJ1-1; abundance: -; d_gene: TRBD1
CDR3nt: TGTGCCAGCAGTACGGACGGGGGTTATAATTCACCCCTCCACTTT; CDR3aa: CASSTDGGYNSPLHF; v_gene: TRBV6-6; j_gene: TRBJ1-6; abundance: -; d_gene: -
CDR3nt: TGTGCCAGCAGCCCGCTCATAGCTGCGACAGGGGGGACTGAAGCTTTCTTT; CDR3aa: CASSPLIAATGGTEAFF; v_gene: TRBV3-1/TRBV3-2; j_gene: TRBJ1-1; abundance: -; d_gene: TRBD1
CDR3nt: TGCGCCAGCAGCCCGACAGGGAATGGCTACACCTTC; CDR3aa: CASSPTGNGYTF; v_gene: TRBV5-1; j_gene: TRBJ1-2; abundance: -; d_gene: TRBD1
CDR3nt: TGTGCCAGCAGCTTAGGGACAGTGAACACTGAAGCTTTCTTT; CDR3aa: CASSLGTVNTEAFF; v_gene: TRBV11-3; j_gene: TRBJ1-1; abundance: few; d_gene: -
CDR3nt: TGTGCCAGCAGCTTCGGACAGGGGTTGTCTGGAAACACCATATATTTT; CDR3aa: CASSFGQGLSGNTIYF; v_gene: TRBV9; j_gene: TRBJ1-3; abundance: few; d_gene: TRBD1
CDR3nt: TGTGCCAGCAGCTTACTAAGGGACAGTGATAATTCACCCCTCCACTTT; CDR3aa: CASSLLRDSDNSPLHF; v_gene: TRBV13; j_gene: TRBJ1-6; abundance: -; d_gene: TRBD1
CDR3nt: TGCGCCAGCAGCTTGGATGGGGCTGGCGGGGGGGCCGGTGAGACCCAGTACTTC; CDR3aa: CASSLDGAGGGAGETQYF; v_gene: TRBV5-1; j_gene: TRBJ2-5; abundance: once; d_gene: TRBD2
CDR3nt: TGTGCCAGTAGTATTAGGACCTCCGGGAGGGAGCCCCAGCATTTT; CDR3aa: CASSIRTSGREPQHF; v_gene: TRBV19; j_gene: TRBJ1-5; abundance: -; d_gene: -
CDR3nt: TGCGCCAGCAGTGCGGGGGACAGGGGGTCCCAAGAGACCCAGTACTTC; CDR3aa: CASSAGDRGSQETQYF; v_gene: TRBV10-1; j_gene: TRBJ2-5; abundance: -; d_gene: TRBD1
CDR3nt: TGTGCCAGCTCACTCCAGTCGATCCAGGCACCCCTTGGGACTGAAGCTTTCTTT; CDR3aa: CASSLQSIQAPLGTEAFF; v_gene: TRBV18; j_gene: TRBJ1-1; abundance: -; d_gene: -
CDR3nt: TGTGCCAGCAGCCTAAACAGGGGCCCCAATTCACCCCTCCACTTT; CDR3aa: CASSLNRGPNSPLHF; v_gene: TRBV9; j_gene: TRBJ1-6; abundance: -; d_gene: TRBD1
CDR3nt: TGCAGTGCTAGTGAGGCAGGTCTTGCCCTTAACTATGGCTACACCTTC; CDR3aa: CSASEAGLALNYGYTF; v_gene: TRBV20-1; j_gene: TRBJ1-2; abundance: -; d_gene: -
CDR3nt: TGTGCCATCAGCGCGGGGCTGGAGACCGGGGAGCTGTTTTTT; CDR3aa: CAISAGLETGELFF; v_gene: TRBV10-3; j_gene: TRBJ2-2; abundance: -; d_gene: -
CDR3nt: TGTGCCAGCAGCTTCGGGACAGGGGTTCTCAATCAGCCCCAGCATTTT; CDR3aa: CASSFGTGVLNQPQHF; v_gene: TRBV5-6; j_gene: TRBJ1-5; abundance: -; d_gene: TRBD1
CDR3nt: TGCAGTGCTAGAGTCGGGAACACCATATATTTT; CDR3aa: CSARVGNTIYF; v_gene: TRBV20-1; j_gene: TRBJ1-3; abundance: -; d_gene: -
CDR3nt: TGTGCCACCAGTGATCCCCGCAGGGGGACCGATGAAAAACTGTTTTTT; CDR3aa: CATSDPRRGTDEKLFF; v_gene: TRBV24-1; j_gene: TRBJ1-4; abundance: few; d_gene: TRBD1